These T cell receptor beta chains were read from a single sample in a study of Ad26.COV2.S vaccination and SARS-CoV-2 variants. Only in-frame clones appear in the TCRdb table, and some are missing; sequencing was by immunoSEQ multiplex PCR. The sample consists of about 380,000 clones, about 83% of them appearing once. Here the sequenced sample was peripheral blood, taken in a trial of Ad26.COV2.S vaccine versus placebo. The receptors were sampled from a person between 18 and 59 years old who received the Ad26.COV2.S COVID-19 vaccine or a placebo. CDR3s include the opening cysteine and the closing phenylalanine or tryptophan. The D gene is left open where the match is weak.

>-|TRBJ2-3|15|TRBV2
TGTGCCAGCAGTGAAGCAACAGTCGGCACAGATACGCAGTATTTT
CASSEATVGTDTQYF
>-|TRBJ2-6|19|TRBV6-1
TGTGCCAGCAGTGAACGAGTGATGGCAGGGCCCTCTGGGGCCAACGTCCTGACTTTC
CASSERVMAGPSGANVLTF
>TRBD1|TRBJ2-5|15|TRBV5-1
TGCGCCAGCAGCTTTAACACAGGGGGATCAGAGACCCAGTACTTC
CASSFNTGGSETQYF
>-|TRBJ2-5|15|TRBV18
TGTGCCAGCTCCCTGGTTTCAAGGAGTAAGGAGACCCAGTACTTC
CASSLVSRSKETQYF
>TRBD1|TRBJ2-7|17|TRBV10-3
TGTGCCATCAGTGAGTCGCCGGGACAGAGGAGCTCCTACGAGCAGTACTTC
CAISESPGQRSSYEQYF
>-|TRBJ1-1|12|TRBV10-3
TGTGCCATCAGGGCAGGCAACACTGAAGCTTTCTTT
CAIRAGNTEAFF
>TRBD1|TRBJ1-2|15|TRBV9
TGTGCCAGCAGCTTCCGTGAGGACAGGGGGGGCGGCTACACCTTC
CASSFREDRGGGYTF
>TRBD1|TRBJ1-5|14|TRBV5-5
TGTGCCAGCAGCGACAGGGGGGCGGGTCAGCCCCAGCATTTT
CASSDRGAGQPQHF
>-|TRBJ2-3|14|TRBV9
TGTGCCAGCAGCGTAGATTCCGGGACAGATACGCAGTATTTT
CASSVDSGTDTQYF
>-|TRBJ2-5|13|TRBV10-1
TGCGCCAGCAGTAAAACTTTGCAAGAGACCCAGTACTTC
CASSKTLQETQYF